The 29 T cell receptor beta chains given below trace back to one sample, sequenced in a study of cytotoxic CD8 clonotypes in ibrutinib-treated CLL. Data came from immunoSEQ multiplex PCR; TCRdb stores just in-frame clones and leaves some out. Seen here are roughly 250,000 clones, around 70% observed once, and the top ten hold about 16%. This sample comprised PBMCs, obtained after 24 months of ibrutinib treatment. The receptors come from a human donor with chronic lymphocytic leukemia.

The chain has TRBV29-1 and TRBJ2-2; tentative D call: TRBD1 (6 bases). The CDR3 has 13 residues. The ends were cut back, 3 bases at V and 8 bases at J, with 13 bases in the middle. CDR1 and CDR2 from the germline V gene are SQVTM and ANQGSEA. The CDR3 spells CSVDLGASGELFF. Written as DNA, the CDR3 is TGCAGCGTTGATTTGGGGGCATCGGGGGAGCTGTTTTTT.

In this sample, this clone turned up once. The chain recombines TRBV7-8 with TRBJ1-2, with TRBD1 identical over 9 bases. This CDR3 has 18 amino acids. Looked up from germline, CDR1 is SGHVS and CDR2 is FQNEAQ. V dropped 3 bases and J dropped 8; count of bases not matched to a gene: 19. CDR3 in DNA: TGTGCCAGCAGCTTCGCGTCCGGTGCCCTAGGGACAGGGAGAGGCTACACCTTC. It translates to CASSFASGALGTGRGYTF.

This sequence joins TRBV4-2 and TRBJ1-1; D gene unclear. Germline CDR1 and CDR2: LGHNA and YNFKEQ. The V end lost 0 bases, the J end lost 11 bases, and 10 bases lay between the germline ends. The CDR3 spans 12 residues. The CDR3 nucleotides are TGTGCCAGCAGCCAAGATAGTAGAGGGGCTTTCTTT. Amino acid sequence: CASSQDSRGAFF.

The DNA of the CDR3 is TGTGCCAGCAGCTTACCGGGAGTGACCTACAATGAGCAGTTCTTC. As protein: CASSLPGVTYNEQFF. The genes are TRBV7-2 and TRBJ2-1, with a weak D call TRBD2 (6 bases). The V end was cut by 2 bases, the J end by 2 bases, with 10 bases between. Germline CDR1 is SGHTA and CDR2 is FQGNSA. CDR3 length: 15 residues.

This clone was counted between two and nine times. The genes are TRBV5-1 and TRBJ2-3; D not certain. Deletions cut 0 bases from V and 1 base from J, with 3 bases between. CDR1 and CDR2 from the germline V gene are SGHRS and YFSETQ. The CDR3 totals 13 residues. CDR3 amino acids: CASSLGRTDTQYF. The CDR3 DNA reads TGCGCCAGCAGCTTGGGACGCACAGATACGCAGTATTTT.

The genes are TRBV11-2 and TRBJ2-1; D remains ambiguous. The V end lost 7 bases, the J end lost 8 bases, and 18 bases lay between the germline ends. Germline-derived CDR1 and CDR2 are SGHAT and FQNNGV. The CDR3 is 14 amino acids. CDR3 in DNA: TGTGCCAGCACCTCTTACGGCGAGGTCCATGAGCAGTTCTTC. Its protein is CASTSYGEVHEQFF.

This clone was counted only a few times. This chain joins TRBV7-8 and TRBJ2-7; D is uncertain. V was pared by 5 bases and J by 5 bases, with 16 bases between. Germline CDR1 reads SGHVS; CDR2 reads FQNEAQ. There are 14 residues in the CDR3. Here the CDR3 DNA reads TGTGCCAGCAGCCTAAACGAAAAAGGGAACGAGCAGTACTTC. It yields the protein CASSLNEKGNEQYF.

The chain couples TRBV27 to TRBJ2-3; D is unclear. Trimming cost V 0 bases and J 2 bases, with 9 bases left between them. Germline V lookup: CDR1 MNHEY, CDR2 SMNVEV (reference sequence). The CDR3 runs to 15 residues. The CDR3 region has the DNA TGTGCCAGCAGTTTATCCCCGCAGTACACAGATACGCAGTATTTT. Its translation: CASSLSPQYTDTQYF.

This chain uses TRBV30 with TRBJ1-5; D is perhaps TRBD1 (6 bases). CDR1 is GTSNPN and CDR2 is SVGIG in the germline V gene (reference sequence). V lost 3 bases, J lost 3 bases, and 12 bases lay in between. The CDR3 runs to 14 residues. The CDR3 coding sequence is TGTGCCTGGAGCCTAGGACAGTTCAATCAGCCCCAGCATTTT. Translation gives CAWSLGQFNQPQHF.

This clone was counted a single time. This chain links TRBV2 with TRBJ2-3; 8 positions agree with TRBD2. Germline assignment: CDR1 SNHLY and CDR2 FYNNEI. V was clipped by 3 bases and J by 1 base; unmatched bases: 6. The length of the CDR3 is 16 residues. CDR3 sequence: CASSEIEAGGTDTQYF. In nucleotides, the CDR3 is TGTGCCAGCAGTGAGATCGAAGCGGGAGGCACAGATACGCAGTATTTT.

This rearrangement joins TRBV11-2 to TRBJ1-1; no firm D call. Germline assignment: CDR1 SGHAT and CDR2 FQNNGV. The V and J ends lost 1 base and 8 bases respectively, with 8 bases between them. The length of the CDR3 is 12 residues. CDR3 in DNA: TGTGCCAGCAGCTTAGTAGTGGGAGAAGCTTTCTTT. Translating it yields CASSLVVGEAFF.

This clone has a handful of counts. The sample has other DNA sequences that encode this CDR3 too. V gene TRBV7-9 combines with J gene TRBJ2-7; D gene uncertain. The CDR3 extends over 14 amino acids. V was shortened by 2 bases and J by 4 bases, with 12 bases between the two germline ends. The germline CDR1 and CDR2 sequences are SEHNR and FQNEAQ (reference sequence). CDR3 DNA sequence: TGTGCCAGCAGCTTATTAGGCGACCCTTACGAGCAGTACTTC. Translation gives CASSLLGDPYEQYF.

CDR3 bases: TGTGCCAGCAGCTTGGGACAGGGAGGAGGTCAAGAGACCCAGTACTTC. Protein: CASSLGQGGGQETQYF. The chain employs TRBV7-3 and TRBJ2-5; 9 bases align to TRBD1. This CDR3 has 16 amino acids. J gave up 2 bases and V 3 bases, and 7 bases lay outside the gene matches. Per the germline V gene, CDR1 is SGHTA and CDR2 is FQGTGA.

This chain connects TRBV9 to TRBJ1-1; D not certain. Germline CDR1 and CDR2: SGDLS and YYNGEE. The ends were cut back, 2 bases at V and 0 bases at J, with 8 bases in the middle. The CDR3 sequence is 14 residues long. CDR3 bases: TGTGCCAGCAGCGTTTTGGGGATGAACACTGAAGCTTTCTTT. This codes for CASSVLGMNTEAFF.

The chain uses TRBV6-5 and TRBJ2-7; TRBD2 is a possible D gene (6 bases). V lost 2 bases, J lost 2 bases, and 10 bases lay in between. The CDR3 is made up of 14 amino acids. Germline V gene sequence: CDR1 MNHEY, CDR2 SVGAGI. CDR3 sequence reads: CASSYASSAYEQYF. The CDR3 coding sequence is TGTGCCAGCAGTTACGCTTCTAGCGCCTACGAGCAGTACTTC.

This chain joins TRBV7-3 and TRBJ2-7; 7 bases align to TRBD2. Germline V gene lookup returns CDR1 SGHTA and CDR2 FQGTGA. After removal of 5 bases from V and 6 bases from J, the junction contained 16 bases not matched to a gene. The CDR3 runs to 16 residues. CDR3: CASSPSSGLGPAEQYF. CDR3 in DNA: TGTGCCAGCAGCCCTTCTAGCGGTCTGGGGCCCGCCGAGCAGTACTTC.

The CDR3, as DNA: TGCGCCAGCAGCGCGTTAACCGGGAGCAACGGAGAGACCCAGTACTTC. Translating gives CASSALTGSNGETQYF. The rearrangement uses TRBV5-1 and TRBJ2-5; a possible D gene is TRBD2 (6 bases). Germline assignment: CDR1 SGHRS and CDR2 YFSETQ. The CDR3 sequence is 16 residues long. V lost 4 bases and J lost 4, with 20 bases in between.

The CDR3 DNA reads TGCGCCAGCAGCTTTTTGGGTAATGAGCAGTTCTTC. It yields the protein CASSFLGNEQFF. The genes are TRBV5-1 and TRBJ2-1; no reliable D call. Trimming took off 2 bases at V and 7 bases at J, with 7 bases between the two ends. The CDR3 has 12 residues. CDR1 is SGHRS and CDR2 is YFSETQ in the germline V gene.

At least ten counts were recorded for this clone. The gene calls are TRBV28 and TRBJ2-7, with D maybe TRBD1 (5 bases). Trimming left V 3 bases short and J 2 bases short, with 5 bases between. CDR3 length equals 12 residues. Germline V gene sequence: CDR1 MDHEN, CDR2 SYDVKM. CDR3 protein: CASSFRAYEQYF. CDR3 nucleotides: TGTGCCAGCAGTTTCAGGGCCTACGAGCAGTACTTC.

This rearrangement joins TRBV27 to TRBJ1-2; D unresolved. The germline V gene encodes CDR1 MNHEY and CDR2 SMNVEV (reference sequence). Trimming removed 8 bases from V and 0 bases from J, with 16 bases in between. This CDR3 contains 15 residues. CDR3 in DNA: TGTGCCAGCTTTGGGAGACGGTTAGCTAACTATGGCTACACCTTC. It specifies CASFGRRLANYGYTF.

J is TRBJ2-3 and V is TRBV5-1; the D gene is possibly TRBD2 (5 bases). V was cut by 3 bases and J by 2 bases, with 13 bases left in between. The V gene's germline CDR1 is SGHRS and CDR2 YFSETQ. CDR3 length: 15 residues. The CDR3 loop is CASSYSPTNTDTQYF. The CDR3 DNA sequence: TGCGCCAGCAGCTATAGTCCGACTAACACAGATACGCAGTATTTT. Looking up the rest from reference TRBV5-1 and TRBJ2-3 gives the full variable domain: KAGVTQTPRYLIKTRGQQVTLSCSPISGHRSVSWYQQTPGQGLQFLFEYFSETQRNKGNFPGRFSGRQFSNSRSEMNVSTLELGDSALYLCASSYSPTNTDTQYFGPGTRLTVL.

V usage is TRBV27 and J usage is TRBJ1-2; 8 bases are a match to TRBD1. The CDR3 has 14 residues. The V gene's germline CDR1 is MNHEY and CDR2 SMNVEV (reference sequence). V lost 5 bases to trimming and J lost 8 bases; unmatched junction nucleotides: 10. CDR3 DNA sequence: TGTGCCAGCAGTCCTGACAGGGGCGCACAGGGCTACACCTTC. The encoded protein is CASSPDRGAQGYTF.

A word on this clone: The junction departs from germline at one end; a sequencing error may be responsible. The chain links TRBV7-7 to TRBJ2-3, with 7 bases aligning to TRBD2. Germline assignment: CDR1 SSHAT and CDR2 FNYEAQ (reference sequence). There are 14 residues in the CDR3. The CDR3 DNA sequence: TGTGCTAGCAGCTTAGGAGGGGAGGGAGATACGCAGTATTTT. As protein: CASSLGGEGDTQYF.

This chain joins TRBV29-1 and TRBJ2-7; TRBD2 aligns across 10 bases. V lost 5 bases, J lost 1 base, and 5 bases stayed unmatched. The CDR3 is 14 amino acids. The germline CDR1 and CDR2 sequences are SQVTM and ANQGSEA. CDR3 protein: CSVQGLAPSYEQYF. The CDR3 DNA reads TGCAGCGTTCAGGGACTAGCGCCATCCTACGAGCAGTACTTC.

Details on this clone: The junction and the germline gene differ at one end; a read error may be behind it. As DNA, the CDR3 is TGTGCCGGCAGCTTTAACAGGGGGGAGACCCAGTACTTC. Translating it yields CAGSFNRGETQYF. V and J are TRBV7-2 and TRBJ2-5; 8 bases agree with TRBD1. CDR1 is SGHTA and CDR2 is FQGNSA in the germline V gene. CDR3 length: 13 amino acids.

V gene TRBV7-9 combines with J gene TRBJ2-7, with TRBD2 matching 7 bases. The CDR3 has 16 residues. The germline gives CDR1 SEHNR, CDR2 FQNEAQ (reference sequence). V trimming: 5 bases; J trimming: 3 bases; junction bases outside the gene matches: 13. The CDR3 DNA sequence: TGTGCCAGCAGCCAAGATGGGCTAGCGGAAGACTACGAGCAGTACTTC. Protein sequence: CASSQDGLAEDYEQYF. The full variable domain, rest sourced from reference TRBV7-9 and TRBJ2-7, is DTGVSQNPRHKITKRGQNVTFRCDPISEHNRLYWYRQTLGQGPEFLTYFQNEAQLEKSRLLSDRFSAERPKGSFSTLEIQRTEQGDSAMYLCASSQDGLAEDYEQYFGPGTRLTVT.

The chain carries TRBV27 and TRBJ2-1; maybe TRBD2 (10 bases). From germline, CDR1 is MNHEY and CDR2 SMNVEV (reference sequence). This CDR3 has 18 residues. V was trimmed by 7 bases and J by 9 bases, leaving 31 bases between them. This CDR3 is CASISTGGVTSGTSEQFF. In DNA form, the CDR3 reads TGTGCCAGCATTTCGACAGGGGGTGTTACTAGCGGGACAAGTGAGCAGTTCTTC.

V is TRBV6-4 and J is TRBJ1-2, with TRBD1 matching over 7 bases. Germline lookup yields CDR1 MRHNA and CDR2 SNTAGT. After removal of 0 bases from V and 4 bases from J, the junction contained 8 bases not matched to a gene. The CDR3 length is 16 residues. Here the CDR3 DNA reads TGTGCCAGCAGTGACTCCCGTAAAGGGGGCATCTATGGCTACACCTTC. This encodes CASSDSRKGGIYGYTF.

V is TRBV4-1 and J is TRBJ2-7, with TRBD2 matching 7 bases. From germline, CDR1 is MGHRA and CDR2 YSYEKL. This CDR3 is built from 17 residues. V lost 0 bases and J lost 6; bases outside the gene matches: 14. The CDR3 is CASSQDWGPRGKVEQYF. CDR3 DNA sequence: TGCGCCAGCAGCCAAGATTGGGGACCGCGGGGGAAGGTCGAGCAGTACTTC.